This T cell receptor beta chain is from a study of PD-1 blockade in mismatch repair-deficient tumors. Across the study: Enrolled about 2013-2017, patients had progressing, pretreated mismatch repair-deficient cancers of 12 to 13 types.

All patients were mismatch repair deficient, assessed by either PCR or immunohistochemistry. Three pembrolizumab responders had their TCRs sequenced. Clones were read by immunoSEQ multiplex PCR, and TCRdb kept only the in-frame ones, dropping some. Counted here are tens of thousands of clones, more than 65% occurring once; the ten biggest clones make up around 2.6%. Germline assignment: CDR1 MGHRA and CDR2 YSYEKL. CDR3 size: 14 residues. V lost 1 base and J lost 4, with 9 bases in between. This TCR was sampled from an adult with mismatch repair-deficient cancer. The chain joins TRBV4-1 to TRBJ2-3; possibly TRBD2 for D (5 bases). The sample in question was peripheral blood, obtained 12 weeks after starting pembrolizumab. Here the CDR3 DNA reads TGCGCCAGCAGCCAAGTGAGTAGCGCAGATACGCAGTATTTT. Translated: CASSQVSSADTQYF.